Following are 21 T cell receptor beta chains from one sample sequenced in a study of spatial heterogeneity in lung cancer. Specified time point: sample taken at primary tumor resection. The authors sequenced whole RNA from tumor, nontumor lung or frozen PBMC without sorting. TCRdb ran MiXCR on the 5' RACE reads and lists one entry per CDR3 protein. Of about 13,000 distinct CDR3 sequences in the sample, 10% were seen once. The material was PBMCs, obtained at surgery. Receptors were obtained from a male donor with early-stage non-small cell lung cancer.

The sample holds many counts of this clonotype. This rearrangement joins TRBV4-1 to TRBJ2-3, with 8 bases lining up with TRBD2. V lost 4 bases and J lost 4; bases outside the gene matches: 7. CDR3 length: 15 residues. In germline, CDR1 is MGHRA, CDR2 YSYEKL. CDR3 nucleotides: TGCGCCAGCAGCCCTCGGGAGGGCCATTCAGATACGCAGTATTTT. The encoded protein is CASSPREGHSDTQYF.

There are a few counts of this clonotype. V gene TRBV2 combines with J gene TRBJ1-2; maybe TRBD1 (6 bases). Germline assignment: CDR1 SNHLY and CDR2 FYNNEI. The CDR3 sequence is 13 residues long. The V end was cut by 4 bases, the J end by 4 bases, with 10 bases between. The CDR3 reads CASSAGGAYGYTF. Written as DNA, the CDR3 is TGTGCCAGCAGTGCCGGGGGGGCCTATGGCTACACCTTC.

This clonotype was detected many times. V gene TRBV19 combines with J gene TRBJ1-3; D gene unclear. Germline loops: CDR1 LNHDA, CDR2 SQIVND (reference sequence). V lost 8 bases to trimming and J lost 0 bases, with 17 bases between them. CDR3 length: 16 amino acids. The CDR3 loop is CASGRVSGNSGNTIYF. The DNA for the CDR3 is TGTGCCAGTGGGCGAGTTTCCGGGAACTCTGGAAACACCATATATTTT.

CDR3 residues: CASSPGLAGGPWTDTQYF. The CDR3 DNA is TGTGCCAGCAGTCCCGGACTAGCGGGAGGGCCCTGGACAGATACGCAGTATTTT. The V gene is TRBV28, the J gene TRBJ2-3; 15 positions agree with TRBD2. V trimming: 5 bases; J trimming: 3 bases; junction bases outside the gene matches: 9. The CDR3 loop spans 18 amino acids. The germline V gene has CDR1 MDHEN and CDR2 SYDVKM.

In this sample, this clonotype turned up many times. The J gene is TRBJ1-3, the V gene TRBV19; D is ambiguous. This CDR3 comprises 17 residues. The V end lost 8 bases, the J end lost 4 bases, and 24 bases lay between the germline ends. Germline V gene sequence: CDR1 LNHDA, CDR2 SQIVND (reference sequence). The CDR3 bases are TGTGCCAGTGAAAAGGGAGTGGACTTGCAACGCGGAAACACCATATATTTT. This translates into CASEKGVDLQRGNTIYF.

This clonotype was seen more than once but under ten times. The chain has TRBV6-1 and TRBJ2-6; 11 bases agree with TRBD1. Germline V gene data show CDR1 as MNHNS and CDR2 as SASEGT. The V segment lost 6 bases and the J segment 2 bases; nucleotides outside the gene matches: 6. The length of the CDR3 is 17 residues. Here the CDR3 reads CASRGTGGATGANVLTF. CDR3 nucleotide sequence: TGTGCCAGCAGAGGGACAGGGGGGGCTACTGGGGCCAACGTCCTGACTTTC.

This clonotype was detected ten times or more. The V and J genes are TRBV7-2 and TRBJ2-1; D call uncertain. CDR3 size: 13 residues. Per germline, CDR1 SGHTA and CDR2 FQGNSA. Trimming pared 1 base from V and 7 bases from J, leaving 8 bases between. This chain's CDR3 is CASSLVSTNEQFF. CDR3 in DNA: TGTGCCAGCAGCTTAGTTTCCACTAATGAGCAGTTCTTC.

This clonotype was seen at least ten times. The chain uses TRBV20-1 and TRBJ1-6; possible D gene TRBD1, 5 bases. V was trimmed by 1 base and J by 14 bases, leaving 12 bases between them. CDR3 size: 12 residues. Germline V CDR1 and CDR2: DFQATT, SNEGSKA (reference sequence). CDR3 DNA: TGCAGTGCTAGAGGGGGGAGAAGATCCCTCCACTTT. Amino acid sequence: CSARGGRRSLHF.

In its sample, this clonotype was seen many times. V usage is TRBV19 and J usage is TRBJ1-5, with D hard to call. V was clipped by 2 bases and J by 6 bases, with 11 bases between them. Germline lookup yields CDR1 LNHDA and CDR2 SQIVND (reference sequence). This CDR3 has 14 residues. The CDR3 region has the DNA TGTGCCAGTAGTATATCGAGTGTGGCTCAGCCCCAGCATTTT. Its protein product is CASSISSVAQPQHF.

This clonotype was seen only a few times. The conserved final phenylalanine or tryptophan is absent from the CDR3, which likely points to a read error. The V call is TRBV5-4, the J call TRBJ2-7; TRBD2 is a possible D gene (7 bases). The CDR3 contains 14 residues. The V gene's germline CDR1 is SGHNT and CDR2 YYREEE (reference sequence). Trimming took off 3 bases at V and 4 bases at J, with 14 bases between the two ends. In nucleotides, the CDR3 is TGTGCCAGCAGCTCCGGCGGGGGCCTTTACGAGCAGTACTTA. This gives the protein CASSSGGGLYEQYL.

With regard to this clonotype: One base away lies a much larger clone, so this may be a sequencing read error. The CDR3 does not close with the conserved phenylalanine or tryptophan, likely indicating a read error. This sequence joins TRBV12-3 or TRBV12-4 and TRBJ2-3; weak D call: TRBD1 (6 bases). Deletions cut 5 bases from V and 1 base from J, with 16 bases between. CDR3 length: 16 residues. In DNA form, the CDR3 reads TGTGCCAGCAGTCTAAGGACAGACCTTCGCACAGATACGCAGTATTAT. Its translation: CASSLRTDLRTDTQYY.

This clonotype was found many times. The chain links TRBV7-3 to TRBJ2-2; 9 bases are a match to TRBD2. Germline V lookup: CDR1 SGHTA, CDR2 FQGTGA. The length of the CDR3 is 16 residues. V lost 1 base to trimming and J lost 3 bases; unmatched junction nucleotides: 3. The CDR3 DNA follows: TGTGCCAGCAGCTTAAGCGGGAGGGCCGACACCGGGGAGCTGTTTTTT. Amino acids: CASSLSGRADTGELFF.

This clonotype was seen a handful of times. This sequence joins TRBV7-2 and TRBJ2-3; maybe TRBD1 (6 bases). The germline V gene encodes CDR1 SGHTA and CDR2 FQGNSA. The CDR3 is made up of 14 amino acids. Trimming removed 6 bases at V and 0 bases at J, with 10 bases between. In DNA form, the CDR3 reads TGTGCCAGCAGGGACAGTCTTAGCACAGATACGCAGTATTTT. This codes for CASRDSLSTDTQYF.

There are many counts of this clonotype. This chain's CDR3 is CSVGMGHGTGELFF. CDR3 in DNA: TGCAGCGTTGGGATGGGACATGGCACCGGGGAGCTGTTTTTT. The chain joins TRBV29-1 to TRBJ2-2; perhaps TRBD1 as D (6 bases). The CDR3 consists of 14 residues. Trimming shortened V by 4 bases and J by 4 bases, and 13 bases separated the two germline ends. The germline gives CDR1 SQVTM, CDR2 ANQGSEA.

This clonotype appeared many times. The rearrangement joins TRBV6-6 to TRBJ1-1, with D possibly TRBD1 on 6 matching bases. This CDR3 spans 12 amino acids. V dropped 5 bases and J dropped 6 bases, with 10 bases sitting between them. Per the germline V gene, CDR1 is MNHNY and CDR2 is SVGAGI (reference sequence). Here the CDR3 DNA reads TGTGCCAGCAGTACTGGACAGCCTGAAGCTTTCTTT. The encoded protein is CASSTGQPEAFF.

This clonotype was seen ten or more times. This rearrangement joins TRBV18 to TRBJ2-1, with D uncertain. The length of the CDR3 is 15 residues. Germline assignment: CDR1 KGHSH and CDR2 LQKENI. Trimming cost V 2 bases and J 1 base, with 9 bases left between them. CDR3 sequence reads: CASSPGQESYNEQFF. The CDR3 nucleotides are TGTGCCAGCTCACCAGGGCAGGAGTCCTACAATGAGCAGTTCTTC.

The table lists this clonotype with many counts. The V and J genes are TRBV6-1 and TRBJ2-1; D remains unclear. The V and J ends lost 0 bases and 10 bases respectively, with 7 bases between them. The CDR3 length is 12 residues. CDR1 and CDR2 (germline): MNHNS, SASEGT. The CDR3 DNA reads TGTGCCAGCAGTGAAGCGCCAGCGGAGCAGTTCTTC. This gives the protein CASSEAPAEQFF.

The chain is built from TRBV30 and TRBJ2-7; the D is unclear. CDR1 is GTSNPN and CDR2 is SVGIG in the germline V gene (reference sequence). This CDR3 contains 11 residues. V was clipped by 5 bases and J by 3 bases, with 8 bases between them. The CDR3 here is CAWAGDYEQYF. The CDR3 DNA follows: TGTGCCTGGGCTGGAGACTACGAGCAGTACTTC.

This clonotype occurred many times. The rearrangement uses TRBV5-1 and TRBJ2-5; 7 bases align to TRBD1. Germline V CDR1 and CDR2: SGHRS, YFSETQ. J gave up 2 bases and V 7 bases, and 11 bases lay outside the gene matches. This CDR3 region has 15 residues. The CDR3 region has the DNA TGCGCCAGCTCGGACCGACAGGGAATACAAGAGACCCAGTACTTC. Translated: CASSDRQGIQETQYF.

This clonotype was detected ten times or more. CDR3 DNA sequence: TGTGCCAGCAGCTTGTCGGCTAGCGGCCGCATAGATACGCAGTATTTT. Translation: CASSLSASGRIDTQYF. The rearrangement uses TRBV5-4 and TRBJ2-3, with 7 bases that match TRBD2. The V gene end was trimmed by 1 base and the J gene end by 5 bases; junction bases not matched to a gene: 10. The CDR3 has 16 residues. Germline lookup yields CDR1 SGHNT and CDR2 YYREEE (reference sequence).

This clonotype was observed at least ten times. The CDR3 reads CASSQRITSGITDTQYF. Here the CDR3 DNA reads TGTGCCAGCAGCCAACGAATAACTAGCGGAATCACAGATACGCAGTATTTT. The chain uses TRBV4-2 and TRBJ2-3; 8 nucleotides align to TRBD2. The CDR3 runs 17 residues. Germline CDR1 reads LGHNA; CDR2 reads YNFKEQ. J gave up 2 bases and V 2 bases, and 9 bases lay outside the gene matches.